The clone carrying this T cell receptor (beta chain) was seen a handful of times. This sample was taken from a study of neoadjuvant anti-PD-1 for oral cavity cancer. Most PBMC samples had about 520 ng input DNA in six replicates. Produced via immunoSEQ multiplex PCR; TCRdb's table is partial and in-frame only. The table records 7,500 to 10,000 clones, around 68% of them present only once. There are 15 residues in the CDR3. The V and J ends lost 5 bases and 4 bases, in that order; junction bases with no gene match: 9. The germline gives CDR1 SGHVS, CDR2 FQNEAQ. This sample's time point: after neoadjuvant nivolumab, at surgical resection.

The TCR sequence derives from a person aged 40 to 85 with oral cavity squamous cell carcinoma. Specimen: PBMCs, collected after nivolumab (anti-PD-1) treatment. V gene TRBV7-8 combines with J gene TRBJ2-7; 9 positions match TRBD2. CDR3 coding DNA: TGTGCCAGCAGCGACGCGGGAGGGGCGCGATACGAGCAGTACTTC. Its protein product is CASSDAGGARYEQYF.